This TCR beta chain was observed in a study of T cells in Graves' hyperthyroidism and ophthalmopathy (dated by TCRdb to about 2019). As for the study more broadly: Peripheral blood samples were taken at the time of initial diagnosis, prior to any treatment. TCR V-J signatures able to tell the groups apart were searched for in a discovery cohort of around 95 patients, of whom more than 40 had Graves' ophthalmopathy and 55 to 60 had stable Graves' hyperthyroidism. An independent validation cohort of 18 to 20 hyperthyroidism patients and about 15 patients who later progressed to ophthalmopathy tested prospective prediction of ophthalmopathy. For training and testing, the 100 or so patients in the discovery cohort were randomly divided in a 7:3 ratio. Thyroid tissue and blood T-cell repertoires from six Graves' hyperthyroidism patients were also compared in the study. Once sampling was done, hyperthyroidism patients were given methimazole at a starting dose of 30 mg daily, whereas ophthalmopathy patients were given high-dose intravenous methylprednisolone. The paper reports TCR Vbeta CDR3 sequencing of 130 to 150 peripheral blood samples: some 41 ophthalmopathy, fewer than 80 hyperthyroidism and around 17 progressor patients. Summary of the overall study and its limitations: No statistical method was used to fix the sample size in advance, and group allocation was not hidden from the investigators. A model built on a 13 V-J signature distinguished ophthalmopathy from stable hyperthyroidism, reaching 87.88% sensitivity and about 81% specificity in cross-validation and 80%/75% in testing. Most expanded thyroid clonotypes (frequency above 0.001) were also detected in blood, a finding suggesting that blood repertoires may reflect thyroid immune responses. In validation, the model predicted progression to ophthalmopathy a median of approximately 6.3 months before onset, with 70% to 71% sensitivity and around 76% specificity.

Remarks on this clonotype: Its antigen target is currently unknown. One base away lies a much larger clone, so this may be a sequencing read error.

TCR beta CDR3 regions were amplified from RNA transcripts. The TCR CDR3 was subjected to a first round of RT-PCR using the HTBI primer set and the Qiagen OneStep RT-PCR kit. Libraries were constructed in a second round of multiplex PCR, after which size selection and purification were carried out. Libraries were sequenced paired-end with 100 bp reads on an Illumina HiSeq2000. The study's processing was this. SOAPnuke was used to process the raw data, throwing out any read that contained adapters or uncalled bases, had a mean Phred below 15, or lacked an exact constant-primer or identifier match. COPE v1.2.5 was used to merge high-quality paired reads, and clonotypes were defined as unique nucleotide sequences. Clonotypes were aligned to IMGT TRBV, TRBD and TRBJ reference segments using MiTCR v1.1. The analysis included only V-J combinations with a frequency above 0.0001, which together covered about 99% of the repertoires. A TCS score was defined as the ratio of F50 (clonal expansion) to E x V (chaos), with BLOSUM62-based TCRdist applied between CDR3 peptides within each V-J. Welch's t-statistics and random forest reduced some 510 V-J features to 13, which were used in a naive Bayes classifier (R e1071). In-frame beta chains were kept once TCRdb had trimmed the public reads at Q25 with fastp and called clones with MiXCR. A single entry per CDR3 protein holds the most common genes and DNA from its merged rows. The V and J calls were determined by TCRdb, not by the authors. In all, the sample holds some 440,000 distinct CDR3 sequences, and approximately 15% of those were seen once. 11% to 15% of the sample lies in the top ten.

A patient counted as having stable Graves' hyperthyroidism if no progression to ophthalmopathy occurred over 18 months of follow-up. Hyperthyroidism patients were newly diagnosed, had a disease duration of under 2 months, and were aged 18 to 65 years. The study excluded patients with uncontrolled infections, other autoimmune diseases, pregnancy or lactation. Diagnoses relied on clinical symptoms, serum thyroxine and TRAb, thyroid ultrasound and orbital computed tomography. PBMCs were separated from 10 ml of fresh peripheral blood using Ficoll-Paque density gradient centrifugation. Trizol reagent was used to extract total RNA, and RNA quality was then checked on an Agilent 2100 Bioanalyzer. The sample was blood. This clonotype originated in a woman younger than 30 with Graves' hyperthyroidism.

The encoded CDR3 is CASSLGRAREQYF. The sequenced DNA: TGCGCCAGCAGCTTGGGGCGGGCGCGCGAGCAGTACTTC. The V gene is TRBV5-1 and the J gene is TRBJ2-7; a weak D assignment points to TRBD2 (5 bases agree). From the cysteine through the phenylalanine, the CDR3 covers 13 amino acids. Only the CDR3 part of the read is kept: 39 bases, read in frame from the first base. Via the germline V gene, CDR1 is SGHRS and CDR2 YFSETQ. Relative to germline, V is 0 bases shorter and J is 6 bases shorter, with 10 bases between their ends.